This TCR beta chain stems from a study of T cell responses to AZD1222 COVID-19 vaccine. Study results and limitations: Only after the peak T cell response were repertoires sampled.

As concerns this clone: As yet, its antigen is unknown.

The CDR3 is 15 amino acids. Deletions cut 5 bases from V and 5 bases from J, with 19 bases between. Germline-derived CDR1 and CDR2 are LGHDT and YNNKEL (reference sequence). Assay used: immunoSEQ multiplex PCR; TCRdb lists only in-frame clones, some missing. The data contain roughly 42,000 clones, roughly 80% of them seen just once; the ten biggest clones take up less than 5%. Sequences were derived from peripheral blood, sampled on day 0 of AZD1222 vaccination. The clonotype was recovered from an adult in good health. The chain uses TRBV3-1 (or the pseudogene TRBV3-2) and TRBJ2-7; no reliable D call. The CDR3 region is CASSTTNFVLDEQYF. The CDR3 coding sequence is TGTGCCAGCAGCACTACGAATTTCGTGTTAGACGAGCAGTACTTC.